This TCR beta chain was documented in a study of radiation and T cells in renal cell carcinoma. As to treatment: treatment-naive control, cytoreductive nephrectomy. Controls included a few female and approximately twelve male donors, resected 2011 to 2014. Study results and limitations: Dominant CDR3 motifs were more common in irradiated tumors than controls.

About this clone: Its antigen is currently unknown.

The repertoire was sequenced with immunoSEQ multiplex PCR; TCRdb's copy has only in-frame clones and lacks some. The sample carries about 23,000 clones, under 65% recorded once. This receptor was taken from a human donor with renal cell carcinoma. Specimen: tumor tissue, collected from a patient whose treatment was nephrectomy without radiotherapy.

This chain's CDR3 is CASSLRGTATDTQYF. DNA of the CDR3: TGTGCCAGCAGCTTACGCGGGACGGCCACAGATACGCAGTATTTT. The rearrangement links TRBV7-9 to TRBJ2-3; tentatively, D is TRBD2 (6 bases). Germline V CDR1 and CDR2: SEHNR, FQNEAQ (reference sequence). The V gene lost 2 bases and the J gene lost 2 bases, with 11 bases spanning the gap. This CDR3 is 15 amino acids long.